A selection of T cell receptor beta chains follows, all from one sample in a study of radiation and T cells in renal cell carcinoma. The data were produced by immunoSEQ multiplex PCR, yet TCRdb's version contains in-frame clones alone and is incomplete. The sample has about 83,000 clones, over 65% seen once; the top ten hold more than 2%. The sequenced sample was blood, obtained from a patient whose treatment included radiotherapy and nephrectomy. These receptors were collected from a woman aged 60 to 75 with renal cell carcinoma. The conserved cysteine and the conserved F or W are not part of the CDR3 here. The D gene is left open where the match is weak. The size of a clone is reported for some rows only, either as once, few or many, or as a class for expanded clones.

j_gene: TRBJ1-1; d_gene: .; v_gene: TRBV29-1; abundance: few; CDR3aa: SVVGPGLTMNTEAF
j_gene: TRBJ2-6; d_gene: .; v_gene: TRBV9; abundance: .; CDR3aa: ASSPPFNSGANVLT
j_gene: TRBJ2-7; d_gene: .; v_gene: TRBV9; abundance: .; CDR3aa: ASSGLLGYEQY
j_gene: TRBJ2-7; d_gene: .; v_gene: TRBV2; abundance: .; CDR3aa: ASSVRREQY
j_gene: TRBJ2-5; d_gene: .; v_gene: TRBV5-1; abundance: many; CDR3aa: ASSLPAAQETQY
j_gene: TRBJ2-1; d_gene: .; v_gene: TRBV4-1; abundance: few; CDR3aa: ASSQDVSGSYNEQF
j_gene: TRBJ2-1; d_gene: .; v_gene: TRBV9; abundance: .; CDR3aa: ASSASRGNEQF
j_gene: TRBJ2-7; d_gene: .; v_gene: TRBV28; abundance: .; CDR3aa: ASSSLLGEQY
j_gene: TRBJ2-5; d_gene: TRBD2; v_gene: TRBV4-2; abundance: .; CDR3aa: ASSQGTLAGGQETQY
j_gene: TRBJ2-7; d_gene: .; v_gene: TRBV6-6; abundance: .; CDR3aa: ASSYGGSGRYEQY
j_gene: TRBJ2-1; d_gene: .; v_gene: TRBV7-3; abundance: .; CDR3aa: ASSPRHRGEQF
j_gene: TRBJ1-1; d_gene: .; v_gene: TRBV11-1; abundance: .; CDR3aa: ASSLDRFFMNTEAF
j_gene: TRBJ2-5; d_gene: TRBD1; v_gene: TRBV4-3; abundance: .; CDR3aa: ASSQGTGVLETQY
j_gene: TRBJ2-1; d_gene: TRBD2; v_gene: TRBV28; abundance: .; CDR3aa: ASRTSGVYNEQF
j_gene: TRBJ1-1; d_gene: TRBD1; v_gene: TRBV2; abundance: .; CDR3aa: ASSPIGQGEDEAF
j_gene: TRBJ1-2; d_gene: TRBD1; v_gene: TRBV2; abundance: few; CDR3aa: ASSPWTGLYT
j_gene: TRBJ2-1; d_gene: TRBD1; v_gene: TRBV13; abundance: .; CDR3aa: ASSFGQGGEQF
j_gene: TRBJ2-7; d_gene: TRBD1; v_gene: TRBV10-2; abundance: .; CDR3aa: ASSELGQGDYEQY
j_gene: TRBJ2-1; d_gene: TRBD1; v_gene: TRBV6-1; abundance: .; CDR3aa: ASSELRGRTVEQF
j_gene: TRBJ1-1; d_gene: .; v_gene: TRBV29-1; abundance: .; CDR3aa: SVEGPGVMNTEAF
j_gene: TRBJ1-4; d_gene: .; v_gene: TRBV30; abundance: .; CDR3aa: AWTQGGFDEKLF
j_gene: TRBJ1-1; d_gene: .; v_gene: TRBV2; abundance: .; CDR3aa: ASSPGGGYTEAF
j_gene: TRBJ1-1; d_gene: .; v_gene: TRBV9; abundance: few; CDR3aa: ASSVSGRGSGEAF
j_gene: TRBJ1-5; d_gene: .; v_gene: TRBV28; abundance: few; CDR3aa: ASSTNQPQH
j_gene: TRBJ1-2; d_gene: TRBD1; v_gene: TRBV9; abundance: .; CDR3aa: ASSGGEPGQIPKD
j_gene: TRBJ1-3; d_gene: .; v_gene: TRBV5-6; abundance: .; CDR3aa: ASSTQGNTIY
j_gene: TRBJ2-3; d_gene: .; v_gene: TRBV6-5; abundance: .; CDR3aa: ASSSQTLADTQY
j_gene: TRBJ1-6; d_gene: .; v_gene: TRBV14; abundance: .; CDR3aa: ASSPRYNSPLH
j_gene: TRBJ1-4; d_gene: .; v_gene: TRBV19; abundance: .; CDR3aa: ASSKEPSEKLF
j_gene: TRBJ1-2; d_gene: TRBD1; v_gene: TRBV7-3; abundance: .; CDR3aa: ASSPKGTGDYGYT
j_gene: TRBJ1-3; d_gene: TRBD1; v_gene: TRBV4-1; abundance: .; CDR3aa: ASSQPAGQLDISGNTIY
j_gene: TRBJ1-5; d_gene: .; v_gene: TRBV19; abundance: .; CDR3aa: ASSTATRANQPQH
j_gene: TRBJ2-3; d_gene: .; v_gene: TRBV9; abundance: .; CDR3aa: ASSPLTGGDTQY
j_gene: TRBJ1-2; d_gene: .; v_gene: TRBV7-5; abundance: once; CDR3aa: ARSLAGRLVVDYGYYT
j_gene: TRBJ2-7; d_gene: .; v_gene: TRBV5-6; abundance: .; CDR3aa: ASSLGLYDEQY
j_gene: TRBJ2-7; d_gene: TRBD2; v_gene: TRBV2; abundance: .; CDR3aa: ASSGLAGREQY
j_gene: TRBJ2-3; d_gene: .; v_gene: TRBV7-9; abundance: .; CDR3aa: ASSLVSVIGTDTQY
j_gene: TRBJ2-1; d_gene: .; v_gene: TRBV6-4; abundance: .; CDR3aa: ASSAGAGQELLSEQF